This passage covers 30 T cell receptor beta chains from one sample sequenced in a study of cytomegalovirus exposure and HLA in healthy donors. The PCR had 60 Vbeta and 13 Jbeta primers. The method was immunoSEQ multiplex PCR; TCRdb's version includes in-frame clones alone and lacks a portion of them. Found here are about 170,000 clones, roughly 79% of them singletons; the top ten hold about 3.1%. The sample comprised PBMCs. The receptors stem from a woman aged 50 to 60 in good health and CMV-seropositive.

The chain has TRBV7-2 and TRBJ2-3, with a weak D call TRBD1 (6 bases). The CDR3 loop spans 16 amino acids. With 5 bases removed from V and 3 bases from J, the gap between germline ends came to 18 bases. The germline CDR1 and CDR2 sequences are SGHTA and FQGNSA. DNA of the CDR3: TGTGCCAGCAGCCATCGGACAGCCCGGGGTACAGATACGCAGTATTTT. It codes for CASSHRTARGTDTQYF.

The chain combines TRBV6-1 with TRBJ1-1; D possibly corresponds to TRBD1 (5 bases). V dropped 3 bases and J dropped 6 bases, with 11 bases sitting between them. The V gene's germline CDR1 is MNHNS and CDR2 SASEGT. CDR3 length equals 13 residues. The CDR3 protein is CASSDRQTPEAFF. The CDR3 DNA is TGTGCCAGCAGTGATAGACAGACCCCTGAAGCTTTCTTT.

This clone came up once. The chain links TRBV18 to TRBJ2-2; 7 bases are shared with TRBD2. Germline assignment: CDR1 KGHSH and CDR2 LQKENI. J was trimmed by 1 base and V by 3 bases; bases with no gene match: 8. The CDR3 loop spans 17 amino acids. The CDR3 protein is CASSPNSVAGNTGELFF. The CDR3 region has the DNA TGTGCCAGCTCACCCAATTCGGTAGCGGGGAACACCGGGGAGCTGTTTTTT. The entire variable domain, with the rest obtained from reference TRBV18 and TRBJ2-2, is as follows: NAGVMQNPRHLVRRRGQEARLRCSPMKGHSHVYWYRQLPEEGLKFMVYLQKENIIDESGMPKERFSAEFPKEGPSILRIQQVVRGDSAAYFCASSPNSVAGNTGELFFGEGSRLTVL.

This clone was seen only once. CDR3 in amino acids: CASTRQGSGYGYTF. CDR3 DNA: TGTGCCAGCACCCGACAGGGAAGTGGCTATGGCTACACCTTC. The chain uses TRBV2 and TRBJ1-2, with 7 bases fitting TRBD1. This CDR3 comprises 14 residues. Germline CDR1 reads SNHLY; CDR2 reads FYNNEI. With V trimmed by 7 bases and J by 4 bases, 9 bases remained unmatched.

This sequence joins TRBV6-6 and TRBJ2-5; D might be TRBD2 (6 bases). The V end was cut by 2 bases, the J end by 2 bases, with 12 bases between. Germline CDR1 and CDR2: MNHNY and SVGAGI (reference sequence). The CDR3 length is 15 residues. The CDR3 coding sequence is TGTGCCAGCAGTTACGGGCTAGCGAGTCAAGAGACCCAGTACTTC. Translation gives CASSYGLASQETQYF.

The V call is TRBV10-3, the J call TRBJ1-2; TRBD1 matches 8 bases. The junction had 6 bases not matched to a gene; V was cut back by 5 bases and J by 7 bases. CDR3 length equals 13 residues. CDR1 and CDR2 (germline): ENHRY, SYGVKD. This CDR3 reads CAISTQGEGGYTF. The CDR3 nucleotides are TGTGCCATCAGTACACAGGGGGAGGGTGGCTACACCTTC.

The genes are TRBV4-3 and TRBJ1-1; a weak D match, TRBD1 (5 bases). The germline V gene has CDR1 LGHNA and CDR2 YSLEER. V was cut by 4 bases and J by 1 base, with 10 bases left in between. The CDR3 has 14 residues. The CDR3 DNA follows: TGCGCCAGCAGCCCAGGGAACGCGAACACTGAAGCTTTCTTT. Protein: CASSPGNANTEAFF.

The rearrangement links TRBV28 to TRBJ2-4; D possibly corresponds to TRBD2 (6 bases). Trimming removed 6 bases from V and 2 bases from J, with 11 bases in between. The CDR3 consists of 14 residues. From germline, CDR1 is MDHEN and CDR2 SYDVKM. The CDR3, as DNA: TGTGCCAGCAGATTGGCGGGGACCAAAAACATTCAGTACTTC. It yields the protein CASRLAGTKNIQYF.

The chain has TRBV19 and TRBJ2-1; 7 positions agree with TRBD2. Per the germline V gene, CDR1 is LNHDA and CDR2 is SQIVND (reference sequence). The CDR3 consists of 20 residues. With 2 bases clipped from V and 4 bases from J, the junction kept 20 bases outside the gene matches. The CDR3 DNA sequence: TGTGCCAGTAGTATATTGCCGGCGGGAGTCGCAGCGGGCCAATACAATGAGCAGTTCTTC. Protein: CASSILPAGVAAGQYNEQFF. Drawing the rest from reference TRBV19 and TRBJ2-1, the complete variable domain is DGGITQSPKYLFRKEGQNVTLSCEQNLNHDAMYWYRQDPGQGLRLIYYSQIVNDFQKGDIAEGYSVSREKKESFPLTVTSAQKNPTAFYLCASSILPAGVAAGQYNEQFFGPGTRLTVL.

Here the CDR3 reads CASSEGTGAYNEQFF. CDR3 sequence (DNA): TGTGCCAGCAGTGAAGGGACAGGAGCGTACAATGAGCAGTTCTTC. This chain connects TRBV2 to TRBJ2-1; 7 bases agree with TRBD1. J was trimmed by 4 bases and V by 1 base; bases with no gene match: 4. Germline lookup yields CDR1 SNHLY and CDR2 FYNNEI. This CDR3 is built from 15 residues.

V is TRBV11-2 and J is TRBJ2-1; 12 nucleotides line up with TRBD2. The germline V gene encodes CDR1 SGHAT and CDR2 FQNNGV. V trimming: 6 bases; J trimming: 7 bases; junction bases outside the gene matches: 7. The CDR3 length is 15 residues. CDR3 protein: CASRSWTSGENEQFF. Here the CDR3 DNA reads TGTGCCAGCAGGTCATGGACTAGCGGGGAGAATGAGCAGTTCTTC.

CDR3 sequence reads: CASSLVAAQETQYF. The CDR3 DNA sequence: TGCGCCAGCAGCTTGGTAGCAGCCCAAGAGACCCAGTACTTC. The gene calls are TRBV5-1 and TRBJ2-5; no reliable D call. Germline CDR1 reads SGHRS; CDR2 reads YFSETQ. This CDR3 contains 14 residues. Trimming cost V 0 bases and J 1 base, with 7 bases left between them.

The chain recombines TRBV28 with TRBJ2-6, with D tentatively TRBD2 (5 bases). The CDR3 runs 15 residues. With 2 bases removed from V and 4 bases from J, the gap between germline ends came to 9 bases. Germline V gene data show CDR1 as MDHEN and CDR2 as SYDVKM. DNA for the CDR3: TGTGCCAGCAGTTTAGAGGGAACCGGGGCCAACGTCCTGACTTTC. This gives the protein CASSLEGTGANVLTF.

The chain couples TRBV2 to TRBJ2-3; D is ambiguous. This CDR3 comprises 11 residues. Trimming took off 6 bases at V and 4 bases at J, with 5 bases between the two ends. Germline V CDR1 and CDR2: SNHLY, FYNNEI. This CDR3 is CASRAADTQYF. CDR3 coding DNA: TGTGCCAGCAGGGCAGCAGATACGCAGTATTTT.

The V call is TRBV2, the J call TRBJ2-5; maybe TRBD2 (5 bases). This CDR3 region has 11 residues. Trimming stripped 3 bases from V and 7 bases from J, with 6 bases between. Germline V gene lookup returns CDR1 SNHLY and CDR2 FYNNEI. This chain's CDR3 is CASSDRGTQYF. The DNA of the CDR3 is TGTGCCAGCAGTGATCGGGGGACCCAGTACTTC.

About this clone itself: The junction shows a germline mismatch at one end, possibly a read error. The gene calls are TRBV5-8 and TRBJ2-1; D unresolved. The germline CDR1 and CDR2 sequences are SGHTS and YDEGEE. The CDR3 has 8 residues. CDR3 region: CASRRSVF. In DNA, the CDR3 is TGTGCCAGCAGGCGGTCGGTCTTC.

The V and J genes are TRBV11-2 and TRBJ2-7, with D perhaps TRBD1 (5 bases). The CDR3 contains 15 residues. Germline V gene data show CDR1 as SGHAT and CDR2 as FQNNGV. Trimming shortened V by 1 base and J by 4 bases, and 14 bases separated the two germline ends. CDR3 sequence reads: CASSLGIGEGYEQYF. The CDR3 coding sequence is TGTGCCAGCAGCTTAGGTATAGGGGAAGGTTACGAGCAGTACTTC.

This chain connects TRBV2 to TRBJ2-2, with 10 bases identical to TRBD1. The ends lost 3 bases at V and 5 bases at J; junction bases unmatched: 3. The CDR3 runs to 15 residues. CDR1 SNHLY and CDR2 FYNNEI come from the germline V gene. CDR3 DNA sequence: TGTGCCAGCAGTGATGACAGGGGGCTAACCGGGGAGCTGTTTTTT. This gives the protein CASSDDRGLTGELFF.

This clone has only one observation. The chain couples TRBV27 to TRBJ1-4; a possible D gene is TRBD1 (5 bases). CDR3 length equals 13 residues. Germline CDR1 MNHEY, CDR2 SMNVEV (reference sequence). V gave up 6 bases and J gave up 7 bases, with 12 bases separating them. The CDR3 DNA sequence: TGTGCCAGCAGGAGAGGGACTTCTGAAAAACTGTTTTTT. Translating it yields CASRRGTSEKLFF. The full variable domain, its missing parts supplied by reference TRBV27 and TRBJ1-4, is EAQVTQNPRYLITVTGKKLTVTCSQNMNHEYMSWYRQDPGLGLRQIYYSMNVEVTDKGDVPEGYKVSRKEKRNFPLILESPSPNQTSLYFCASRRGTSEKLFFGSGTQLSVL.

This chain uses TRBV4-3 with TRBJ2-7, with 10 positions matching TRBD2. CDR1 LGHNA and CDR2 YSLEER come from the germline V gene. The CDR3 covers 15 residues. V was clipped by 4 bases and J by 4 bases; unmatched bases: 7. CDR3 nucleotides: TGCGCCAGCAGCCGACAGCGGGGGGGCAGTTACGAGCAGTACTTC. It specifies CASSRQRGGSYEQYF.

The gene calls are TRBV10-2 and TRBJ1-1; a weak D match, TRBD1 (5 bases). CDR3 size: 14 residues. Germline V gene data show CDR1 as WSHSY and CDR2 as SAAADI. The V end lost 6 bases, the J end lost 4 bases, and 15 bases lay between the germline ends. In nucleotides, the CDR3 is TGCGCCAGCAGGGGGGGACCTGTTGGCACTGAAGCTTTCTTT. Encoded protein: CASRGGPVGTEAFF.

This clone was counted only a few times. The V and J genes are TRBV9 and TRBJ2-1; TRBD2 matches 7 bases. Germline assignment: CDR1 SGDLS and CDR2 YYNGEE. The CDR3 has 14 amino acids. Trimming at V came to 2 bases and at J to 5 bases, leaving 4 bases not matched to a gene. CDR3 in amino acids: CASSVGTTNNEQFF. DNA for the CDR3: TGTGCCAGCAGCGTCGGGACTACTAACAATGAGCAGTTCTTC.

V gene TRBV29-1 combines with J gene TRBJ1-6; no firm D call. This CDR3 has 13 amino acids. V dropped 4 bases and J dropped 0 bases, with 4 bases sitting between them. Germline loops: CDR1 SQVTM, CDR2 ANQGSEA. Written as DNA, the CDR3 is TGCAGCGTTGGGAGCTCCTATAATTCACCCCTCCACTTT. Translation gives CSVGSSYNSPLHF.

V is TRBV4-3 and J is TRBJ2-7; the match to TRBD1 covers 7 bases. This CDR3 comprises 17 residues. Germline V CDR1 and CDR2: LGHNA, YSLEER. The trim removed 0 bases at V and 3 bases at J, leaving 11 bases unmatched. CDR3 DNA sequence: TGCGCCAGCAGCCAAGAACTGACAACAGGGGCACACTACGAGCAGTACTTC. Protein: CASSQELTTGAHYEQYF.

This clone was picked up a small number of times. The chain couples TRBV4-3 to TRBJ2-3; 12 nucleotides line up with TRBD2. With V trimmed by 4 bases and J by 4 bases, 9 bases remained unmatched. Germline lookup yields CDR1 LGHNA and CDR2 YSLEER. This CDR3 is 17 amino acids long. DNA for the CDR3: TGCGCCAGCAGCCCTGGGACTAGCGGGTTGGGCCCAGATACGCAGTATTTT. Translated: CASSPGTSGLGPDTQYF.

This clone has only a few counts. The sample has other DNA sequences that encode this CDR3 too. The V and J genes are TRBV7-8 and TRBJ1-1; 10 nucleotides line up with TRBD1. The CDR3 covers 15 residues. Germline V lookup: CDR1 SGHVS, CDR2 FQNEAQ. Trimming took 1 base from V and 1 from J; bases not matched to a gene: 0. CDR3 DNA sequence: TGTGCCAGCAGCTTAGGGACAGGGGGGAACACTGAAGCTTTCTTT. Its protein product is CASSLGTGGNTEAFF. The entire variable domain, with the rest obtained from reference TRBV7-8 and TRBJ1-1, is as follows: GAGVSQSPRYKVAKRGQDVALRCDPISGHVSLFWYQQALGQGPEFLTYFQNEAQLDKSGLPSDRFFAERPEGSVSTLKIQRTQQEDSAVYLCASSLGTGGNTEAFFGQGTRLTVV.

With respect to this clone: Additional DNA sequences in this sample encode the identical CDR3. This sequence joins TRBV27 and TRBJ1-5; 8 bases match TRBD1. The CDR3 is made up of 12 amino acids. J was trimmed by 4 bases and V by 8 bases; bases with no gene match: 1. CDR1 and CDR2 from the germline V gene are MNHEY and SMNVEV (reference sequence). The CDR3 loop is CASWTGNQPQHF. The CDR3 DNA reads TGTGCCAGCTGGACAGGGAATCAGCCCCAGCATTTT.

This clone was recorded only once. This chain uses TRBV11-2 with TRBJ1-1; the D is unclear. Germline assignment: CDR1 SGHAT and CDR2 FQNNGV. V lost 3 bases and J lost 5, with 10 bases in between. The CDR3 sequence is 13 residues long. CDR3 sequence: CASSFGGETEAFF. The CDR3 DNA is TGTGCCAGCAGCTTTGGTGGGGAGACTGAAGCTTTCTTT.

The chain uses TRBV2 and TRBJ2-5; TRBD1 aligns across 7 bases. The DNA end favors TRBJ2-7, so the J call may be wrong. CDR3 length: 13 amino acids. CDR1 and CDR2 (germline): SNHLY, FYNNEI. The CDR3 protein is CASDPGQPHEQYF. The CDR3 bases are TGTGCCAGCGATCCGGGACAGCCCCACGAGCAGTACTTC.

This clone came up once. The chain is built from TRBV7-2 and TRBJ2-1; 9 nucleotides agree with TRBD1. Trimming took 1 base from V and 4 from J; bases not matched to a gene: 2. This CDR3 has 15 amino acids. CDR1 and CDR2 (germline): SGHTA, FQGNSA. The CDR3 is CASSLGQGGYNEQFF. As DNA, the CDR3 is TGTGCCAGCAGCTTAGGACAGGGGGGGTACAATGAGCAGTTCTTC.